Below, 16 T cell receptor beta chains from the same sample are listed, as sequenced in a study of OX40 agonist ivuxolimab in advanced cancers. Generated by immunoSEQ multiplex PCR, the TCRdb table keeps only in-frame clones and is missing some. The sample carries 100,000 or so clones, roughly 94% recorded once. Sequencing used CD4+ or CD8+ T cells sorted from blood, obtained in a trial of the OX40 agonist ivuxolimab. These receptors were obtained from an adult with an advanced solid tumor such as melanoma, head and neck, liver or kidney cancer.

This clone was seen a single time. CDR3 amino acids: CASSANGRTLTHPIEAFF. The CDR3 nucleotides are TGCGCCAGCAGCGCCAATGGTCGAACACTGACACACCCTATCGAAGCTTTCTTT. This rearrangement joins TRBV10-1 to TRBJ1-1; D remains ambiguous. Germline V lookup: CDR1 WNHNN, CDR2 SYGVQD (reference sequence). V was trimmed by 6 bases and J by 8 bases, leaving 31 bases between them. The CDR3 loop spans 18 amino acids.

CDR3 sequence (DNA): TGTGCCAGTAGTATAGACCTCGGGACTAGCGGGAGCGGAGAGACCCAGTACTTC. Its protein is CASSIDLGTSGSGETQYF. The chain joins TRBV19 to TRBJ2-5, with TRBD2 identical over 14 bases. J lost 4 bases, V lost 0 bases, and 7 bases had no gene match. The CDR3 runs to 18 residues. The germline CDR1 and CDR2 sequences are LNHDA and SQIVND (reference sequence).

The rearrangement links TRBV5-4 to TRBJ1-1; tentatively, D is TRBD1 (5 bases). In germline, CDR1 is SGHNT, CDR2 YYREEE (reference sequence). V was shortened by 3 bases and J by 0 bases, with 21 bases between the two germline ends. The CDR3 is made up of 18 amino acids. The CDR3 sequence: CASSWGPKPPHLNTEAFF. Written as DNA, the CDR3 is TGTGCCAGCAGCTGGGGACCCAAGCCCCCCCACTTGAACACTGAAGCTTTCTTT. The full variable domain, rest sourced from reference TRBV5-4 and TRBJ1-1, is ETGVTQSPTHLIKTRGQQVTLRCSSQSGHNTVSWYQQALGQGPQFIFQYYREEENGRGNFPPRFSGLQFPNYSSELNVNALELDDSALYLCASSWGPKPPHLNTEAFFGQGTRLTVV.

The gene calls are TRBV7-3 and TRBJ2-3; 14 bases line up with TRBD2. Germline CDR1 SGHTA, CDR2 FQGTGA. V gave up 5 bases and J gave up 4 bases; unmatched junction bases: 2. The CDR3 has 15 residues. The CDR3 region is CASSRTSGRPDTQYF. In DNA, the CDR3 is TGTGCCAGCAGCCGGACTAGCGGGAGGCCAGATACGCAGTATTTT. The full variable domain, rest sourced from reference TRBV7-3 and TRBJ2-3, is GAGVSQTPSNKVTEKGKYVELRCDPISGHTALYWYRQSLGQGPEFLIYFQGTGAADDSGLPNDRFFAVRPEGSVSTLKIQRTERGDSAVYLCASSRTSGRPDTQYFGPGTRLTVL.

The chain recombines TRBV7-2 with TRBJ1-1, with D tentatively TRBD1 (5 bases). CDR1 is SGHTA, CDR2 FQGNSA, per germline. CDR3 size: 15 residues. V shed 3 bases and J shed 1 base, with 12 bases lying between them. The CDR3 here is CASSLGRVPNTEAFF. DNA for the CDR3: TGTGCCAGCAGCTTGGGACGAGTTCCGAACACTGAAGCTTTCTTT.

This chain links TRBV9 with TRBJ1-6, with a possible D match to TRBD1 (5 bases). Trimming stripped 0 bases from V and 1 base from J, with 11 bases between. The CDR3 loop spans 17 amino acids. CDR1 is SGDLS and CDR2 is YYNGEE in the germline V gene. CDR3 sequence: CASSVEAGRSYNSPLHF. CDR3 nucleotides: TGTGCCAGCAGCGTAGAGGCAGGGAGATCCTATAATTCACCCCTCCACTTT.

The chain links TRBV29-1 to TRBJ1-1; TRBD1 matches 7 bases. V shed 5 bases, J shed 0 bases, and the junction held 3 bases outside the gene matches. Germline V gene lookup returns CDR1 SQVTM and CDR2 ANQGSEA. The CDR3 loop spans 13 amino acids. CDR3 in DNA: TGCAGCGTTTTGACAGGGATGAACACTGAAGCTTTCTTT. Translated, it gives CSVLTGMNTEAFF.

The rearrangement links TRBV4-3 to TRBJ1-1, with D hard to call. CDR1 is LGHNA and CDR2 is YSLEER in the germline V gene. Trimming shortened V by 2 bases and J by 12 bases, and 4 bases separated the two germline ends. The CDR3 spans 9 residues. The CDR3 region is CASSQRTFF. DNA of the CDR3: TGCGCCAGCAGCCAAAGGACTTTCTTT.

The chain employs TRBV11-1 and TRBJ2-1; D is ambiguous. The V and J ends lost 3 bases and 2 bases respectively, with 5 bases between them. There are 13 residues in the CDR3. Germline values: CDR1 SGHAT, CDR2 FQDESV (reference sequence). CDR3 in amino acids: CASSFLTYNEQFF. CDR3 coding DNA: TGTGCCAGCAGCTTCCTCACCTACAATGAGCAGTTCTTC.

The CDR3 here is CASSQEAGLAGQETQYF. CDR3 coding DNA: TGCGCCAGCAGCCAAGAAGCGGGACTAGCGGGACAAGAGACCCAGTACTTC. The chain has TRBV4-3 and TRBJ2-5, with 13 bases aligning to TRBD2. Germline values: CDR1 LGHNA, CDR2 YSLEER. With 0 bases clipped from V and 2 bases from J, the junction kept 3 bases outside the gene matches. The CDR3 has 17 amino acids.

This sequence joins TRBV9 and TRBJ2-3; D possibly corresponds to TRBD2 (5 bases). Trimming took 0 bases from V and 4 from J, leaving 9 bases between them. The CDR3 sequence is 14 residues long. In germline, CDR1 is SGDLS, CDR2 YYNGEE. CDR3 nucleotides: TGTGCCAGCAGCGTAGCTTCCGGGGCAGATACGCAGTATTTT. Protein sequence: CASSVASGADTQYF. Drawing the rest from reference TRBV9 and TRBJ2-3, the complete variable domain is DSGVTQTPKHLITATGQRVTLRCSPRSGDLSVYWYQQSLDQGLQFLIQYYNGEERAKGNILERFSAQQFPDLHSELNLSSLELGDSALYFCASSVASGADTQYFGPGTRLTVL.

This clone was recorded a few times. V usage is TRBV14 and J usage is TRBJ1-2; D possibly corresponds to TRBD1 (5 bases). CDR3 length equals 14 residues. Trimming removed 5 bases at V and 4 bases at J, with 14 bases between. Germline V gene sequence: CDR1 SGHDN, CDR2 FVKESK. The CDR3 nucleotides read TGTGCCAGCAGCTCCAGGGCATGGAGCTATGGCTACACCTTC. It translates to CASSSRAWSYGYTF.

The CDR3 region has the DNA TGTGCCAGCAGTTTAGGGGACTATGGCGAGCAGTTCTTC. Residues: CASSLGDYGEQFF. The chain couples TRBV27 to TRBJ2-1; 7 bases are a match to TRBD2. CDR3 length equals 13 residues. Looked up from germline, CDR1 is MNHEY and CDR2 is SMNVEV (reference sequence). The V segment lost 2 bases and the J segment 10 bases; nucleotides outside the gene matches: 5.

This clone was seen a few times. Other nucleotide sequences from this sample produce the same CDR3. J is TRBJ1-5 and V is TRBV7-2; 7 bases are shared with TRBD1. The CDR3 loop spans 14 amino acids. Germline-derived CDR1 and CDR2 are SGHTA and FQGNSA. The V gene end was trimmed by 2 bases and the J gene end by 5 bases; junction bases not matched to a gene: 3. The CDR3 loop reads CASSLRQGDQPQHF. In DNA form, the CDR3 reads TGTGCCAGCAGCTTACGGCAGGGGGATCAGCCCCAGCATTTT.

The chain couples TRBV5-4 to TRBJ1-1, with 9 positions matching TRBD1. Germline trimming cut 4 bases from V and 6 bases from J; bases unmatched to any gene: 16. Per germline, CDR1 SGHNT and CDR2 YYREEE (reference sequence). The CDR3 runs 17 residues. CDR3 protein: CASSTGAGQGSLAEAFF. Here the CDR3 DNA reads TGTGCCAGCAGCACGGGAGCGGGACAGGGTTCCCTCGCTGAAGCTTTCTTT.

The table lists this clone with a few counts. The chain employs TRBV6-4 and TRBJ1-1, with TRBD1 matching 11 bases. The germline V gene encodes CDR1 MRHNA and CDR2 SNTAGT. The CDR3 contains 14 residues. V lost 3 bases, J lost 5 bases, and 2 bases stayed unmatched. The DNA for the CDR3 is TGTGCCAGCAGTGAGGGACAGGGGGATACTGAAGCTTTCTTT. As protein: CASSEGQGDTEAFF.